This TCR beta chain derives from a study of T cells in Graves' hyperthyroidism and ophthalmopathy. Study results and caveats: Onset of ophthalmopathy came a median approximately 6.8 months after the model predicted it.

In this sample, this clonotype turned up a few times. Its antigen is not known. Deletions cut 3 bases from V and 0 bases from J, with 9 bases between. Germline CDR1 reads LNHDA; CDR2 reads SQIVND (reference sequence). The CDR3 spans 14 residues. A lack of ophthalmopathy progression within 18 months defined stable Graves' hyperthyroidism. Amplified TCR beta CDR3 regions came from RNA transcripts. First-round RT-PCR targeting the TCR CDR3 was performed with the HTBI primer set. TCRdb analysed the multiplex PCR reads with MiXCR anew, one entry per CDR3 protein. Of 300,000 to 400,000 distinct CDR3 sequences listed, about 14% are singletons.

The chain links TRBV19 to TRBJ2-7; D uncertain. The clonotype comes from a woman aged 55-70 years with Graves' hyperthyroidism. Sequencing was done on a sample of blood. CDR3 sequence reads: CASSIWETSYEQYF. The DNA of the CDR3 is TGTGCCAGTAGTATCTGGGAAACCTCCTACGAGCAGTACTTC.